One sample yielded the 19 T cell receptor beta chains listed below, sequenced in a study of cytomegalovirus exposure and HLA in healthy donors. Both 60 Vbeta primers and 13 Jbeta primers went into the PCR. The protocol was immunoSEQ multiplex PCR, while the TCRdb copy is restricted to in-frame clones and leaves out a portion. Seen here are some 40,000 clones, approximately 57% observed once, and the top ten hold 12%. The sequenced sample was PBMCs. The receptors shown here come from a man aged 55-75 years in good health and CMV-seropositive.

This clone appeared once. Its ends do not fully match the called genes, so a read error is possible. The CDR3 DNA is TGTTCCAGCAGCCCCGTTTTAGATGAGCAGTTCTTC. Translation: CSSSPVLDEQFF. The rearrangement links TRBV7-9 to TRBJ2-1; the D is unclear. From germline, CDR1 is SEHNR and CDR2 FQNEAQ (reference sequence). This CDR3 is built from 12 residues. The variable domain in full, completed from reference TRBV7-9 and TRBJ2-1, reads DTGVSQNPRHKITKRGQNVTFRCDPISEHNRLYWYRQTLGQGPEFLTYFQNEAQLEKSRLLSDRFSAERPKGSFSTLEIQRTEQGDSAMYLCSSSPVLDEQFFGPGTRLTVL.

The chain has TRBV19 and TRBJ2-2, with 7 bases matching TRBD1. Trimming cost V 7 bases and J 5 bases; bases outside gene matches: 16. Germline lookup yields CDR1 LNHDA and CDR2 SQIVND (reference sequence). The CDR3 length is 17 residues. CDR3 residues: CASNPDRENFLTGELFF. Here the CDR3 DNA reads TGTGCCAGTAACCCAGACAGGGAGAATTTCCTAACCGGGGAGCTGTTTTTT.

This clone was seen once. This chain links TRBV7-9 with TRBJ2-6; D is possibly TRBD2 (5 bases). CDR3 length: 16 amino acids. Germline-derived CDR1 and CDR2 are SEHNR and FQNEAQ (reference sequence). V was trimmed by 2 bases and J by 3 bases, leaving 11 bases between them. CDR3 bases: TGTGCCAGCAGCTTATATCCGGGATATGGGGCCAACGTCCTGACTTTC. This gives the protein CASSLYPGYGANVLTF.

The table lists this clone with a few counts. V usage is TRBV5-1 and J usage is TRBJ2-1; 11 bases are a match to TRBD1. The CDR3 has 14 amino acids. J lost 6 bases, V lost 3 bases, and 2 bases had no gene match. Germline CDR1 and CDR2: SGHRS and YFSETQ. The CDR3 sequence: CASSYGTGGNEQFF. The CDR3 nucleotides read TGCGCCAGCAGCTACGGGACAGGGGGCAATGAGCAGTTCTTC.

The chain carries TRBV6-5 and TRBJ1-2, with TRBD1 matching 9 bases. The CDR3 spans 12 residues. The V segment lost 6 bases and the J segment 9 bases; nucleotides outside the gene matches: 5. In germline, CDR1 is MNHEY, CDR2 SVGAGI. The CDR3 DNA sequence: TGTGCCAGCAGGGACAGGGGTTCGAGCTACACCTTC. This codes for CASRDRGSSYTF.

This clone has a single count. The CDR3 region is CASSIGLGAGGSKNIQYF. The CDR3 DNA is TGTGCCAGTAGTATTGGTTTAGGAGCGGGAGGGTCCAAAAACATTCAGTACTTC. The chain uses TRBV19 and TRBJ2-4; 10 nucleotides align to TRBD2. The CDR3 sequence is 18 residues long. After removal of 3 bases from V and 2 bases from J, the junction contained 10 bases not matched to a gene. Germline V gives CDR1 LNHDA, CDR2 SQIVND (reference sequence). Using reference TRBV19 and TRBJ2-4 for the parts outside the CDR3, the full variable domain is DGGITQSPKYLFRKEGQNVTLSCEQNLNHDAMYWYRQDPGQGLRLIYYSQIVNDFQKGDIAEGYSVSREKKESFPLTVTSAQKNPTAFYLCASSIGLGAGGSKNIQYFGAGTRLSVL.

The CDR3, as DNA: TGTGCCACCAGCAGTACTAAACTTGGGACTAGCGGGAGTTGGGAGTACAATGAGCAGTTCTTC. Residues: CATSSTKLGTSGSWEYNEQFF. The chain has TRBV15 and TRBJ2-1; 14 bases agree with TRBD2. CDR1 is LNHNV, CDR2 YYDKDF, per germline (reference sequence). V gave up 3 bases and J gave up 4 bases; unmatched junction bases: 17. The CDR3 has 21 residues.

The gene calls are TRBV4-3 and TRBJ2-6; TRBD1 agrees at 8 bases. Germline V gives CDR1 LGHNA, CDR2 YSLEER. The V gene end was trimmed by 0 bases and the J gene end by 2 bases; junction bases not matched to a gene: 3. CDR3 length equals 17 residues. The CDR3 DNA follows: TGCGCCAGCAGCCAAGAGTACAGGGGGGCTGGGGCCAACGTCCTGACTTTC. It yields the protein CASSQEYRGAGANVLTF.

The chain joins TRBV7-2 to TRBJ2-5; 11 nucleotides line up with TRBD2. The V and J ends lost 4 bases and 7 bases, in that order; junction bases with no gene match: 8. Per germline, CDR1 SGHTA and CDR2 FQGNSA. The CDR3 sequence is 15 residues long. CDR3 residues: CASSSTSGNEGTQYF. The CDR3 DNA reads as TGTGCCAGCAGCTCGACTAGCGGGAACGAGGGGACCCAGTACTTC.

The chain combines TRBV5-8 with TRBJ1-2; D perhaps matches TRBD1 (5 bases). The germline CDR1 and CDR2 sequences are SGHTS and YDEGEE. V was cut by 0 bases and J by 8 bases, with 17 bases left in between. The CDR3 runs 15 residues. This CDR3 reads CASSLAGGGGLGYTF. For the CDR3, the DNA is TGTGCCAGCAGCTTGGCGGGGGGAGGCGGTTTGGGCTACACCTTC. Full variable domain (remainder filled in from reference TRBV5-8 and TRBJ1-2): EAGVTQSPTHLIKTRGQQATLRCSPISGHTSVYWYQQALGLGLQFLLWYDEGEERNRGNFPPRFSGRQFPNYSSELNVNALELEDSALYLCASSLAGGGGLGYTFGSGTRLTVV.

The gene calls are TRBV9 and TRBJ2-5; tentative D call: TRBD2 (5 bases). CDR1 SGDLS and CDR2 YYNGEE come from the germline V gene. Trimming took 0 bases from V and 2 from J, leaving 11 bases between them. There are 15 residues in the CDR3. CDR3 coding DNA: TGTGCCAGCAGCGTAGGAGGGAGATCACAAGAGACCCAGTACTTC. The encoded protein is CASSVGGRSQETQYF. The whole variable domain, remainder taken from reference TRBV9 and TRBJ2-5, is DSGVTQTPKHLITATGQRVTLRCSPRSGDLSVYWYQQSLDQGLQFLIQYYNGEERAKGNILERFSAQQFPDLHSELNLSSLELGDSALYFCASSVGGRSQETQYFGPGTRLLVL.

This clone was picked up a small number of times. The CDR3 reads CASSPTGTASSYEQYF. The CDR3 nucleotides are TGCGCCAGCAGCCCGACCGGGACAGCGAGCTCCTACGAGCAGTACTTC. This chain uses TRBV4-3 with TRBJ2-7, with 7 bases that match TRBD1. The CDR3 covers 16 residues. In germline, CDR1 is LGHNA, CDR2 YSLEER. Trimming took 4 bases from V and 0 from J; bases not matched to a gene: 9.

The J gene is TRBJ2-5, the V gene TRBV9; 9 nucleotides line up with TRBD2. The germline V gene encodes CDR1 SGDLS and CDR2 YYNGEE. J gave up 5 bases and V 4 bases, and 6 bases lay outside the gene matches. This CDR3 contains 14 residues. CDR3: CASSLSGSRETQYF. The CDR3 bases are TGTGCCAGCAGCCTTAGCGGGAGTAGGGAGACCCAGTACTTC. The whole variable domain, filled in from reference TRBV9 and TRBJ2-5, reads DSGVTQTPKHLITATGQRVTLRCSPRSGDLSVYWYQQSLDQGLQFLIQYYNGEERAKGNILERFSAQQFPDLHSELNLSSLELGDSALYFCASSLSGSRETQYFGPGTRLLVL.

This clone came up a few times. This rearrangement joins TRBV7-2 to TRBJ2-3; D is uncertain. Trimming shortened V by 0 bases and J by 0 bases, and 7 bases separated the two germline ends. The CDR3 is 15 residues long. Per the germline V gene, CDR1 is SGHTA and CDR2 is FQGNSA. CDR3: CASSLALSSTDTQYF. The CDR3 DNA follows: TGTGCCAGCAGCTTAGCACTATCAAGCACAGATACGCAGTATTTT.

Only a few counts were recorded for this clone. The rearrangement uses TRBV11-2 and TRBJ2-5; D is possibly TRBD2 (6 bases). The CDR3 runs to 12 residues. Germline CDR1 SGHAT, CDR2 FQNNGV. Trimming took 8 bases from V and 5 from J, leaving 12 bases between them. The CDR3 reads CASRASGETQYF. The CDR3 DNA reads as TGTGCCAGCCGCGCAAGCGGGGAGACCCAGTACTTC.

The sample holds a few counts of this clone. This chain joins TRBV9 and TRBJ2-7, with TRBD1 as a possible D gene (5 bases). Germline V gene sequence: CDR1 SGDLS, CDR2 YYNGEE. V was clipped by 0 bases and J by 3 bases, with 10 bases between them. CDR3 length: 14 amino acids. The CDR3 sequence is CASSVADSNYEQYF. CDR3 nucleotides: TGTGCCAGCAGCGTAGCTGACAGTAACTACGAGCAGTACTTC.

The chain is built from TRBV29-1 and TRBJ2-2, with 10 bases that match TRBD1. V shed 7 bases and J 3 bases; nucleotides not matched to a gene: 14. Per germline, CDR1 SQVTM and CDR2 ANQGSEA. This CDR3 has 17 residues. CDR3 amino acids: CSALGTGEVFDTGELFF. CDR3 sequence (DNA): TGCAGCGCGTTAGGGACAGGGGAAGTGTTTGACACCGGGGAGCTGTTTTTT.

The V call is TRBV7-2, the J call TRBJ2-5; 11 positions match TRBD2. This CDR3 spans 19 amino acids. With V trimmed by 5 bases and J by 10 bases, 24 bases remained unmatched. Germline loops: CDR1 SGHTA, CDR2 FQGNSA. The CDR3 sequence is CASSRRVRLAGSPGGGQYF. The CDR3 bases are TGTGCCAGCAGCAGAAGGGTTAGACTAGCGGGATCCCCCGGAGGAGGCCAGTACTTC.

This chain uses TRBV5-1 with TRBJ2-3; TRBD2 aligns across 9 bases. This CDR3 is 17 amino acids long. V trimming: 4 bases; J trimming: 0 bases; junction bases outside the gene matches: 9. Germline lookup yields CDR1 SGHRS and CDR2 YFSETQ. This CDR3 reads CASSPRALAGSTDTQYF. CDR3 DNA: TGCGCCAGCAGCCCTCGTGCACTAGCGGGTAGCACAGATACGCAGTATTTT.